Listed below are T cell receptor beta chains from one sample, sequenced in a study of T cells in Graves' hyperthyroidism and ophthalmopathy. A single record per CDR3 protein comes from TCRdb applying MiXCR to the multiplex PCR reads. The sample includes 450,000 to 550,000 distinct CDR3 sequences, roughly 25% seen only once; the top ten take about 10%. The sample taken for sequencing was blood. All receptors derive from a woman between 25 and 40 years old with Graves' ophthalmopathy. The CDR3 runs from the conserved cysteine through the conserved F or W. A D gene is named only where the DNA matches it firmly. Size values are once, few and many counts, or a class for expanded clones, and some rows have none.

clone_size	v_call	d_call	j_call	cdr3_aa	cdr3_nt
many	TRBV27	-	TRBJ1-2	CASSLSNGDYGYTF	TGTGCCAGCAGTTTATCGAACGGGGACTATGGCTACACCTTC
-	TRBV2	-	TRBJ2-5	CASRPGPTVGTQYF	TGTGCCAGCAGACCCGGTCCTACTGTGGGGACCCAGTACTTC
many	TRBV27	TRBD1	TRBJ2-7	CASSHRGGEQYF	TGTGCCAGCAGTCACAGGGGTGGCGAGCAGTACTTC
once	TRBV10-3	TRBD1	TRBJ2-7	CAISESEDRDYEQYF	TGTGCCATCAGTGAGTCGGAGGACAGGGACTACGAGCAGTACTTC
-	TRBV28	-	TRBJ1-1	CASTNSWRAEAFF	TGTGCCAGCACCAATTCCTGGAGGGCCGAAGCTTTCTTT
few	TRBV3-1	-	TRBJ2-5	CASSHLGHIGYF	TGTGCCAGCAGCCACCTCGGACACATAGGGTACTTC
few	TRBV12-3/TRBV12-4	TRBD2	TRBJ2-7	CASSFGLAGAFNSYEQYF	TGTGCCAGCAGCTTCGGACTAGCGGGGGCATTCAACTCCTACGAGCAGTACTTC
few	TRBV27	TRBD2	TRBJ2-5	CASSTLAGEETQYF	TGTGCCAGCAGCACACTAGCGGGAGAAGAGACCCAGTACTTC
-	TRBV28	-	TRBJ1-3	CASSTPQGRDTIYF	TGTGCCAGCAGTACCCCACAGGGTCGGGACACCATATATTTT
few	TRBV6-5	-	TRBJ1-2	CASSYAKQDEGHLF	TGTGCCAGCAGTTACGCGAAACAGGATGAAGGGCATCTTTTC
-	TRBV12-3/TRBV12-4	-	TRBJ1-1	CASSLGGRLEAFF	TGTGCCAGCAGTTTAGGAGGGAGGCTTGAAGCTTTCTTT
many	TRBV5-1	-	TRBJ2-7	CASSLAGANEQYF	TGCGCCAGCAGCTTGGCAGGTGCAAACGAGCAGTACTTC
-	TRBV13	-	TRBJ2-5	CASSALEVHRETQYF	TGTGCCAGCAGCGCCCTCGAGGTTCACCGGGAGACCCAGTACTTC
few	TRBV6-1	-	TRBJ2-7	CASLSAVPYGEEQYF	TGTGCCAGCTTGAGCGCTGTGCCCTACGGGGAGGAGCAGTACTTC
many	TRBV5-5	-	TRBJ1-1	CASSLIWSGNTEAFF	TGTGCCAGCAGCTTGATCTGGTCGGGGAACACTGAAGCTTTCTTT
many	TRBV5-1	-	TRBJ2-7	CASSPTPGYEQYF	TGCGCCAGCAGCCCTACCCCCGGATACGAGCAGTACTTC
many	TRBV6-1	-	TRBJ2-4	CASGDSRVNIKYF	TGTGCCAGCGGGGATTCACGAGTGAACATTAAGTACTTC
many	TRBV2	-	TRBJ1-2	CASSGDHGYTF	TGTGCCAGCAGTGGAGATCACGGCTACACCTTC
many	TRBV11-2	TRBD1	TRBJ1-5	CASSLLGQGNNQPQHF	TGTGCCAGCAGCTTATTAGGACAGGGGAACAATCAGCCCCAGCATTTT
many	TRBV6-2/TRBV6-3	-	TRBJ2-2	CASSYSSGISWENTGELFF	TGTGCCAGCAGTTACTCTTCCGGGATCTCCTGGGAGAACACCGGGGAGCTGTTTTTT
-	TRBV10-3	-	TRBJ1-2	CAISEQDKAGYGYTF	TGTGCCATCAGTGAGCAAGACAAGGCCGGCTATGGCTACACCTTC
many	TRBV7-2	-	TRBJ2-5	CASSAWGEETQYF	TGTGCCAGCAGCGCCTGGGGGGAAGAGACCCAGTACTTC
-	TRBV12-3/TRBV12-4	-	TRBJ1-5	CASIKGRDNQPQHF	TGTGCCAGCATCAAGGGGAGGGACAATCAGCCCCAGCATTTT
many	TRBV6-1	TRBD1	TRBJ2-5	CASTGQGLQETQYF	TGTGCCAGCACCGGACAGGGGCTACAAGAGACCCAGTACTTC
few	TRBV20-1	-	TRBJ1-5	CSARGLGHSNQPQHF	TGCAGTGCTAGAGGTTTGGGGCATAGCAATCAGCCCCAGCATTTT
-	TRBV28	TRBD1	TRBJ2-5	CASRQTGDGETQYF	TGTGCCAGCAGACAGACAGGGGACGGGGAGACCCAGTACTTC
many	TRBV9	-	TRBJ2-7	CASSVQSEREQYF	TGTGCCAGCAGCGTCCAAAGCGAGCGCGAGCAGTACTTC
many	TRBV20-1	-	TRBJ1-1	CSAQGLGGTEAFF	TGCAGTGCCCAAGGGTTGGGGGGCACTGAAGCTTTCTTT
many	TRBV6-5	-	TRBJ1-2	CASTPDNYGYTF	TGTGCCAGCACGCCGGATAACTATGGCTACACCTTC
-	TRBV5-1	TRBD1	TRBJ2-7	CATRPDRESYEQYF	TGCGCCACCAGACCGGACAGGGAGTCCTACGAGCAGTACTTC
-	TRBV24-1	-	TRBJ2-2	CATRPSSLGELFF	TGTGCCACCAGGCCTAGCAGTTTGGGGGAGCTGTTTTTT
many	TRBV12-3/TRBV12-4	TRBD2	TRBJ2-7	CASSFDAGVSAGGVYEQYF	TGTGCCAGCAGTTTTGATGCGGGGGTATCGGCGGGTGGCGTCTACGAGCAGTACTTC
many	TRBV6-1	-	TRBJ1-2	CASSTTEFYGYTF	TGTGCCAGCAGTACAACAGAGTTTTATGGCTACACCTTC
many	TRBV6-1	-	TRBJ2-3	CASSEVWGAPDTQYF	TGTGCCAGCAGTGAAGTCTGGGGGGCCCCAGATACGCAGTATTTT
-	TRBV3-1	-	TRBJ1-2	CASSQGAGSYGHTF	TGTGCCAGCAGCCAAGGGGCAGGGAGCTATGGCCACACCTTC
many	TRBV6-2/TRBV6-3	-	TRBJ2-7	CASSYFYLGGRDSSYEQYF	TGTGCCAGCAGTTATTTTTATTTGGGGGGGAGGGACAGCTCCTACGAGCAGTACTTC
-	TRBV19	-	TRBJ1-6	CASSGDRAANSPLHF	TGTGCCAGTAGTGGGGATCGGGCAGCCAATTCACCCCTCCACTTT